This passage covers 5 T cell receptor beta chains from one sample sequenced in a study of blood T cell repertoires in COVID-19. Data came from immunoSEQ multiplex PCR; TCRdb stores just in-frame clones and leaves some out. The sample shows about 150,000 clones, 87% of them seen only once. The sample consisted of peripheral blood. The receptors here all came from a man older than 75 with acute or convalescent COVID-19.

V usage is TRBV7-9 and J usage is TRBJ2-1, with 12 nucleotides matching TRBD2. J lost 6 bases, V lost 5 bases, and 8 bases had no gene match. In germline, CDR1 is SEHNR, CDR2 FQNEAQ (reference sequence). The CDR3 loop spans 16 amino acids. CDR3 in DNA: TGTGCCAGCAGCCGAACCGGGACTAGCGGGTTCAATGAGCAGTTCTTC. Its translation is CASSRTGTSGFNEQFF.

CDR3 sequence reads: CASSSGGTVDEKLFF. In nucleotides, the CDR3 is TGTGCCAGCAGCTCTGGCGGGACAGTGGATGAAAAACTGTTTTTT. This sequence joins TRBV5-4 and TRBJ1-4, with TRBD1 matching over 7 bases. The CDR3 is 15 residues long. The V and J ends lost 3 bases and 6 bases, in that order; junction bases with no gene match: 8. Germline V gene data show CDR1 as SGHNT and CDR2 as YYREEE (reference sequence).

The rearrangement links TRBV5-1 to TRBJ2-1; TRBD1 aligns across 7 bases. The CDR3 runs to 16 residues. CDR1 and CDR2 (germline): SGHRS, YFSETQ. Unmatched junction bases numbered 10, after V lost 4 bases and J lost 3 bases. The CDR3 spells CASSVQTGIGYNEQFF. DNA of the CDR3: TGCGCCAGCAGCGTGCAGACAGGGATAGGCTACAATGAGCAGTTCTTC.

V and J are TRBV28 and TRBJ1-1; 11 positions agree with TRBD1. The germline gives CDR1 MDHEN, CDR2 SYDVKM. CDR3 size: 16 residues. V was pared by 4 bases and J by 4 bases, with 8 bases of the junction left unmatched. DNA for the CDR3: TGTGCCAGCAGTTCGCTAGGACAGGGGGCGGGCACTGAAGCTTTCTTT. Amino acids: CASSSLGQGAGTEAFF. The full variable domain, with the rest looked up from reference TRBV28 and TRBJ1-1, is DVKVTQSSRYLVKRTGEKVFLECVQDMDHENMFWYRQDPGLGLRLIYFSYDVKMKEKGDIPEGYSVSREKKERFSLILESASTNQTSMYLCASSSLGQGAGTEAFFGQGTRLTVV.

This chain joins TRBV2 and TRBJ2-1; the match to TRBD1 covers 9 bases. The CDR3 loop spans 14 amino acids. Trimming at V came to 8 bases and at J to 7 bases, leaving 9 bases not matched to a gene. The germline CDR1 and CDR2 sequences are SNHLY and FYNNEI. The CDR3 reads CASGGTGWENEQFF. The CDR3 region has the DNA TGTGCCAGCGGCGGGACAGGGTGGGAAAATGAGCAGTTCTTC.